This T cell receptor (beta chain) appears in the sequencing data of a study of blood T cell repertoires in COVID-19. There are 15 residues in the CDR3. CDR1 is SGHNT, CDR2 YYREEE, per germline (reference sequence). V gave up 4 bases and J gave up 3 bases; unmatched junction bases: 6. Assay used: immunoSEQ multiplex PCR; TCRdb lists only in-frame clones, some missing. The sample lists 200,000 to 300,000 clones; approximately 85% were seen once. What was sequenced was peripheral blood. The TCR was taken from a man aged 50-60 years with COVID-19, enrolled during active disease. The gene calls are TRBV5-4 and TRBJ2-7, with 11 bases fitting TRBD2. The CDR3 sequence is CASSLPGTSGYEQYF. The DNA for the CDR3 is TGTGCCAGCAGCCTGCCCGGGACTAGCGGCTACGAGCAGTACTTC.